The clone carrying this T cell receptor beta chain showed up just a few times. Trimming cost V 4 bases and J 3 bases; bases outside gene matches: 8. The CDR3 loop spans 15 amino acids. It was with previously described methods and listed TCR primers that bulk TCR libraries were made. TCRdb fed the PCR reads into MiXCR, producing one record per CDR3 protein. The sample includes approximately 670,000 distinct CDR3 sequences, less than 20% seen only once; the top ten take roughly 0.85%. The sample is drawn from a study of molecular identifiers for immune sequencing clone quantification. About the research overall: The replicates split RNA from approximately 20,000 or 100,000 naive CD8 cells five ways and sequenced four.

The chain combines TRBV12-3 or TRBV12-4 with TRBJ2-5; 7 positions agree with TRBD2. The clonotype was recovered from a human donor in good health. Some libraries in this study had Jurkat cell RNA spiked in. Sequencing was carried out using naive CD8+ T cells from blood, with Jurkat cell RNA spiked in. Subset here: FACS-sorted CD8+CD4-CCR7+CD45RA+ naive T cells. The CDR3 region has the DNA TGTGCCAGCAGTTCCCCTTCTAGCGGTAAAGAGACCCAGTACTTC. It translates to CASSSPSSGKETQYF.